The following is a T cell receptor beta chain sequence with its context. CDR3 length: 15 amino acids. J lost 4 bases, V lost 5 bases, and 8 bases had no gene match. Germline loops: CDR1 MNHEY, CDR2 SVGAGI. This entry is derived from a study of Ad26.COV2.S vaccination and SARS-CoV-2 variants. Treatment given: roughly 18 received Ad26.COV2.S at low or high dose, single or two shots; 5 received placebo; per-sample allocation not given. Repertoires come from day 63 after the first vaccine or placebo injection. Generated by immunoSEQ multiplex PCR, the TCRdb table keeps only in-frame clones and is missing some. This sample has about 680,000 clones, with 70% to 90% found just once.

This clonotype originated in a person aged 18-60 years who received the Ad26.COV2.S COVID-19 vaccine or a placebo. The sample in question was peripheral blood, obtained in a trial of Ad26.COV2.S vaccine versus placebo. The rearrangement uses TRBV6-5 and TRBJ1-5; 7 bases are shared with TRBD1. The CDR3, as DNA: TGTGCCAGCAGTCGGGCAGGGGGATGGAATCAGCCCCAGCATTTT. Translating gives CASSRAGGWNQPQHF.